One sample yielded the 30 T cell receptor beta chains listed below, sequenced in a study of T cells in Graves' hyperthyroidism and ophthalmopathy (dated by TCRdb to 2018 to 2020). The library came from multiplex PCR. The instrument given in TCRdb is Illumina HiSeq 2000. Amplification of TCR beta CDR3 regions was carried out from RNA transcripts. The first round of RT-PCR for the TCR CDR3 was performed with the HTBI primer set and the Qiagen OneStep RT-PCR kit. TCRdb reworked the public reads: Q25 trimming with fastp, MiXCR clone assembly, productive beta chains retained. Each CDR3 protein gets just one entry, which takes the most common genes and DNA from the rows behind it. The sample data list some 500,000 distinct CDR3 sequences, and about 16% of these were observed just once. 25% to 30% of the sample goes to the ten largest clones. Material: blood. Receptors were obtained from a woman between 25 and 40 years old with Graves' ophthalmopathy.

Many counts were recorded for this clonotype. V usage is TRBV6-2 or TRBV6-3 and J usage is TRBJ2-7, with 9 nucleotides matching TRBD2. This CDR3 is 15 amino acids long. J gave up 2 bases and V 5 bases, and 7 bases lay outside the gene matches. Germline-derived CDR1 and CDR2 are MNHEY and SVGEGT. The CDR3 reads CASSASGRPTYEQYF. CDR3 DNA sequence: TGTGCCAGCAGTGCCAGCGGGAGGCCTACCTACGAGCAGTACTTC.

In this sample, this clonotype turned up a few times. The CDR3 bases are TGTGCCAGCAGTTCCGGGGATTCGGGACAGGGGGTGGTCACCGGGGAGCTGTTTTTT. It specifies CASSSGDSGQGVVTGELFF. The V gene is TRBV12-3 or TRBV12-4, the J gene TRBJ2-2, with 11 bases identical to TRBD1. V was clipped by 4 bases and J by 4 bases; unmatched bases: 14. The length of the CDR3 is 19 residues.

This clonotype was seen at least ten times. J is TRBJ2-3 and V is TRBV11-2; no definite D call. Germline V lookup: CDR1 SGHAT, CDR2 FQNNGV. This CDR3 is 12 amino acids long. The V end was cut by 4 bases, the J end by 4 bases, with 6 bases between. This CDR3 reads CASSSSSDTQYF. The CDR3 bases are TGTGCCAGCAGCTCAAGCTCAGATACGCAGTATTTT.

With respect to this clonotype: At one end the junction does not follow the germline gene, possibly because of a read error. The chain is built from TRBV6-1 and TRBJ2-3, with D perhaps assigned TRBD1 or TRBD2 (5 bases each). Germline V gene data show CDR1 as MNHNS and CDR2 as SASEGT. The CDR3 is 14 residues long. CDR3 nucleotides: TGTGCCAGCAGTCCGCGGACTGGAACAGGTACGCAGTATTTT. Its translation: CASSPRTGTGTQYF.

The chain links TRBV12-3 or TRBV12-4 to TRBJ1-3, with TRBD1 matching over 7 bases. CDR3 length: 17 amino acids. With V trimmed by 2 bases and J by 0 bases, 7 bases remained unmatched. CDR3 amino acids: CASSLWAGGNSGNTIYF. CDR3 DNA: TGTGCCAGCAGTTTATGGGCAGGGGGGAACTCTGGAAACACCATATATTTT.

This clonotype was seen ten or more times. This rearrangement joins TRBV12-3 or TRBV12-4 to TRBJ2-4, with 11 bases that match TRBD1. CDR3 length: 15 amino acids. With V trimmed by 5 bases and J by 5 bases, 5 bases remained unmatched. The CDR3 bases are TGTGCCAGCAGTCCTCGGGACAGGGGGGAAAACATTCAGTACTTC. This encodes CASSPRDRGENIQYF.

This clonotype has ten or more counts. This rearrangement joins TRBV3-1 to TRBJ2-4; a possible D gene is TRBD2 (6 bases). The CDR3 runs 17 residues. Per germline, CDR1 LGHDT and CDR2 YNNKEL (reference sequence). Trimming left V 1 base short and J 0 bases short, with 13 bases between. The CDR3 reads CASSQGRSGLAKNIQYF. The CDR3 nucleotides read TGTGCCAGCAGCCAAGGTCGGAGCGGGTTAGCCAAAAACATTCAGTACTTC.

This clonotype appeared a few times. J is TRBJ2-1 and V is TRBV5-1, with no clear D. The CDR3 loop spans 15 amino acids. The V end lost 1 base, the J end lost 0 bases, and 8 bases lay between the germline ends. Germline V gives CDR1 SGHRS, CDR2 YFSETQ. The CDR3 region is CASSLSESSYNEQFF. The CDR3 nucleotides are TGCGCCAGCAGCTTGTCCGAGAGCTCCTACAATGAGCAGTTCTTC.

This clonotype was seen a few times. V usage is TRBV18 and J usage is TRBJ2-1; D tentatively reads TRBD1 or TRBD2 (5 bases each). The CDR3 sequence is 17 residues long. In germline, CDR1 is KGHSH, CDR2 LQKENI. V lost 5 bases and J 4 bases, leaving 21 bases between the germline ends. The CDR3 reads CASSVSGTGRLYNEQFF. Here the CDR3 DNA reads TGTGCCAGCTCAGTTTCCGGGACGGGAAGATTATACAATGAGCAGTTCTTC.

As to this clonotype: This sequence may be a read error, since a much larger clone differs from it by one base. The chain uses TRBV12-3 or TRBV12-4 and TRBJ2-5, with unresolved D. The V end was cut by 6 bases, the J end by 0 bases, with 11 bases between. The CDR3 length is 14 residues. CDR3 protein: CASRRNSYQETQYF. CDR3 nucleotide sequence: TGTGCCAGCAGACGCAACAGTTACCAAGAGACCCAGTACTTC.

V and J are TRBV7-2 and TRBJ2-5; perhaps TRBD1 as D (7 bases). Germline assignment: CDR1 SGHTA and CDR2 FQGNSA. CDR3 size: 14 residues. V shed 7 bases and J shed 1 base, with 13 bases lying between them. CDR3: CASMEGAGQETQYF. CDR3 coding DNA: TGTGCCAGCATGGAGGGGGCAGGCCAAGAGACCCAGTACTTC.

Comment on this clonotype: A clone one base away is much larger, so this may be a read error. The rearrangement joins TRBV28 to TRBJ1-1; D is possibly TRBD1 (5 bases). This CDR3 has 13 residues. Trimming stripped 11 bases from V and 6 bases from J, with 19 bases between. CDR1 and CDR2 (germline): MDHEN, SYDVKM. CDR3: CAGRTSGFPEAFF. CDR3 in DNA: TGTGCCGGGAGGACGTCAGGGTTTCCTGAAGCTTTCTTT. Together with reference TRBV28 and TRBJ1-1, the CDR3 gives the full variable domain: DVKVTQSSRYLVKRTGEKVFLECVQDMDHENMFWYRQDPGLGLRLIYFSYDVKMKEKGDIPEGYSVSREKKERFSLILESASTNQTSMYLCAGRTSGFPEAFFGQGTRLTVV.

This clonotype was seen only a few times. The chain uses TRBV20-1 and TRBJ2-1; TRBD2 aligns across 8 bases. Germline lookup yields CDR1 DFQATT and CDR2 SNEGSKA (reference sequence). The CDR3 is 15 amino acids. V gave up 5 bases and J gave up 2 bases; unmatched junction bases: 8. CDR3 residues: CSAVPGTSAYNEQFF. CDR3 sequence (DNA): TGCAGTGCTGTACCCGGGACTAGTGCCTACAATGAGCAGTTCTTC.

This clonotype was counted at least ten times. This chain joins TRBV4-3 and TRBJ2-7, with a possible D match to TRBD2 (5 bases). Trimming cost V 1 base and J 2 bases, with 15 bases left between them. CDR3 size: 16 residues. Germline-derived CDR1 and CDR2 are LGHNA and YSLEER. CDR3 sequence: CASSQGRFGLTYEQYF. In DNA form, the CDR3 reads TGCGCCAGCAGCCAAGGCCGATTCGGACTCACCTACGAGCAGTACTTC.

This clonotype occurred a few times. The V call is TRBV5-6, the J call TRBJ1-6; TRBD1 matches 9 bases. The CDR3 is 17 amino acids. V dropped 2 bases and J dropped 3; count of bases not matched to a gene: 6. Germline values: CDR1 SGHDT, CDR2 YYEEEE. CDR3: CASSFQTGGLYNSPLHF. In DNA form, the CDR3 reads TGTGCCAGCAGCTTCCAGACAGGGGGGCTCTATAATTCACCCCTCCACTTT.

The rearrangement links TRBV10-1 to TRBJ2-6; D gene uncertain. The germline V and J ends were trimmed by 10 bases and 0 bases, with 10 bases remaining between them. From germline, CDR1 is WNHNN and CDR2 SYGVQD (reference sequence). The CDR3 is 14 amino acids. The CDR3 nucleotides are TGCGCCACCGGAGAGAGCTCTGGGGCCAACGTCCTGACTTTC. This encodes CATGESSGANVLTF.

The rearrangement joins TRBV28 to TRBJ2-2, with TRBD1 matching 7 bases. The CDR3 runs to 15 residues. Losses at the gene ends were 4 bases for V and 3 bases for J; bases not matched to a gene: 5. Germline values: CDR1 MDHEN, CDR2 SYDVKM. CDR3 nucleotide sequence: TGTGCCAGCAGTTCCGGGACAGCACACACCGGGGAGCTGTTTTTT. Amino acids: CASSSGTAHTGELFF.

The chain has TRBV28 and TRBJ1-5; maybe TRBD1 (5 bases). Per the germline V gene, CDR1 is MDHEN and CDR2 is SYDVKM. CDR3 size: 16 residues. V dropped 3 bases and J dropped 7 bases, with 19 bases sitting between them. The DNA of the CDR3 is TGTGCCAGCAGTTTTGCCCCTGACAGTTCTAGGCAGCCCCAGCATTTT. Translated: CASSFAPDSSRQPQHF.

This clonotype was seen many times. The V gene is TRBV28, the J gene TRBJ1-5; 7 nucleotides match TRBD1. J gave up 6 bases and V 5 bases, and 10 bases lay outside the gene matches. CDR3 size: 15 residues. The germline V gene has CDR1 MDHEN and CDR2 SYDVKM. CDR3 nucleotides: TGTGCCAGCAGTCCGACAGGGCCTAACCCTCAGCCCCAGCATTTT. This gives the protein CASSPTGPNPQPQHF.

The DNA of the CDR3 is TGTGCCAGCAGCCAATTAAGTTTTGGGAGCGCCCGGTACCAAGAGACCCAGTACTTC. This translates into CASSQLSFGSARYQETQYF. The chain recombines TRBV3-1 with TRBJ2-5; D perhaps matches TRBD2 (5 bases). V was cut by 2 bases and J by 0 bases, with 22 bases left in between. CDR1 is LGHDT and CDR2 is YNNKEL in the germline V gene (reference sequence). The CDR3 covers 19 residues.

This clonotype was seen a handful of times. V usage is TRBV27 and J usage is TRBJ1-2, with 11 positions matching TRBD1. Germline V gives CDR1 MNHEY, CDR2 SMNVEV (reference sequence). The CDR3 runs to 15 residues. The V segment lost 3 bases and the J segment 5 bases; nucleotides outside the gene matches: 5. CDR3 DNA sequence: TGTGCCAGCAGTTTCGTCGGACAGGGGGCATATGGCTACACCTTC. This gives the protein CASSFVGQGAYGYTF.

This clonotype was counted only a few times. The rearrangement joins TRBV11-2 to TRBJ2-7; the match to TRBD2 covers 11 bases. CDR1 SGHAT and CDR2 FQNNGV come from the germline V gene. This CDR3 is built from 16 residues. J gave up 0 bases and V 4 bases, and 5 bases lay outside the gene matches. The CDR3 region has the DNA TGTGCCAGCAGCTCCTATAGCGGGAGGGCCTCCTACGAGCAGTACTTC. It is translated as CASSSYSGRASYEQYF. Looking up the rest from reference TRBV11-2 and TRBJ2-7 gives the full variable domain: EAGVAQSPRYKIIEKRQSVAFWCNPISGHATLYWYQQILGQGPKLLIQFQNNGVVDDSQLPKDRFSAERLKGVDSTLKIQPAKLEDSAVYLCASSSYSGRASYEQYFGPGTRLTVT.

The rearrangement links TRBV6-1 to TRBJ1-4; D is perhaps TRBD1 (6 bases). Germline CDR1 is MNHNS and CDR2 is SASEGT. The CDR3 totals 15 residues. Trimming removed 5 bases at V and 7 bases at J, with 17 bases between. This CDR3 is CASSSRVGTPEKLFF. The CDR3 coding sequence is TGTGCCAGCAGTTCAAGAGTCGGGACACCTGAAAAACTGTTTTTT.

About this clonotype: A single base separates this from a much larger clone, so it may be a read error. The chain links TRBV14 to TRBJ2-1, with D hard to call. The CDR3 extends over 15 amino acids. CDR1 and CDR2 from the germline V gene are SGHDN and FVKESK. The germline V and J ends were trimmed by 0 bases and 0 bases, with 6 bases remaining between them. CDR3 sequence (DNA): TGTGCCAGCAGCCAAGAATATTCCTCCTACAATGAGCAGTTCTTC. It yields the protein CASSQEYSSYNEQFF. Looking up the rest from reference TRBV14 and TRBJ2-1 gives the full variable domain: EAGVTQFPSHSVIEKGQTVTLRCDPISGHDNLYWYRRVMGKEIKFLLHFVKESKQDESGMPNNRFLAERTGGTYSTLKVQPAELEDSGVYFCASSQEYSSYNEQFFGPGTRLTVL.

V usage is TRBV7-2 and J usage is TRBJ2-7; D is unresolved. The CDR3 length is 16 residues. The germline V and J ends were trimmed by 3 bases and 3 bases, with 18 bases remaining between them. Germline lookup yields CDR1 SGHTA and CDR2 FQGNSA. In DNA form, the CDR3 reads TGTGCCAGCAGCTTTCTGTCGGGCGCGAGATACTACGAGCAGTACTTC. Translating gives CASSFLSGARYYEQYF.

Concerning this clonotype: This may be a read error, as it is one base from a much larger clone. The chain recombines TRBV9 with TRBJ2-1, with D unclear. CDR1 and CDR2 (germline): SGDLS, YYNGEE. V lost 0 bases to trimming and J lost 0 bases, with 4 bases between them. This CDR3 is built from 14 residues. The DNA of the CDR3 is TGTGCCAGCAGCGTAGGAGTCTCCTACAATGAGCAGTTCTTC. Encoded protein: CASSVGVSYNEQFF.

At least ten counts were recorded for this clonotype. This sequence joins TRBV9 and TRBJ2-7; D may be TRBD2 (6 bases). CDR1 and CDR2 (germline): SGDLS, YYNGEE. The CDR3 contains 15 residues. V gave up 0 bases and J gave up 2 bases, with 12 bases separating them. As DNA, the CDR3 is TGTGCCAGCAGCGTAGGCACCGGGGGACCCTACGAGCAGTACTTC. Its translation: CASSVGTGGPYEQYF. Supplemented by reference TRBV9 and TRBJ2-7, the full variable domain reads DSGVTQTPKHLITATGQRVTLRCSPRSGDLSVYWYQQSLDQGLQFLIQYYNGEERAKGNILERFSAQQFPDLHSELNLSSLELGDSALYFCASSVGTGGPYEQYFGPGTRLTVT.

The chain has TRBV27 and TRBJ2-7, with D tentatively TRBD1 or TRBD2 (5 bases each). V shed 1 base and J shed 0 bases, with 7 bases lying between them. CDR1 and CDR2 (germline): MNHEY, SMNVEV (reference sequence). CDR3 length: 14 amino acids. The CDR3 region has the DNA TGTGCCAGCAGTTTATTGGGGGTCTCCTACGAGCAGTACTTC. Protein sequence: CASSLLGVSYEQYF.

This clonotype appeared a few times. The chain uses TRBV4-3 and TRBJ2-7; 12 nucleotides agree with TRBD2. Germline-derived CDR1 and CDR2 are LGHNA and YSLEER. Trimming cost V 4 bases and J 2 bases; bases outside gene matches: 6. This CDR3 is 16 amino acids long. In DNA, the CDR3 is TGCGCCAGCAGCCCACAACTAGCGGGAGGCACCTACGAGCAGTACTTC. Its protein product is CASSPQLAGGTYEQYF.

This clonotype occurred a few times. This chain links TRBV9 with TRBJ2-1; 8 positions agree with TRBD2. CDR3 length: 16 residues. CDR1 is SGDLS and CDR2 is YYNGEE in the germline V gene. The V gene end was trimmed by 0 bases and the J gene end by 0 bases; junction bases not matched to a gene: 2. CDR3 sequence reads: CASSVVSGSSYNEQFF. In DNA, the CDR3 is TGTGCCAGCAGCGTAGTGAGCGGGAGCTCCTACAATGAGCAGTTCTTC.